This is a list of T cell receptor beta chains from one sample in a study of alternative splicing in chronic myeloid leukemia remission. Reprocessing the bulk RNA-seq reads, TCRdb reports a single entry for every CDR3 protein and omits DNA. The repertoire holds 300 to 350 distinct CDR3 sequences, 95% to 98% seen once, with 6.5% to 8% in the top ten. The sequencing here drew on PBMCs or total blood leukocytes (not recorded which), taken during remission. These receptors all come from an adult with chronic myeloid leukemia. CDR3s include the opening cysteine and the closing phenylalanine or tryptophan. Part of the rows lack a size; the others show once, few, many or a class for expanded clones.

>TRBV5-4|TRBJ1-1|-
CASSKYVSNTEAFF
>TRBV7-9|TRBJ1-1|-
CASSLLGLDTEAFF
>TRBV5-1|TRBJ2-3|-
CASSFSDRGGDTQYF
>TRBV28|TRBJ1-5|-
CASSGANQPQHF
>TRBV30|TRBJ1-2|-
CAWTGTGYYGYTF
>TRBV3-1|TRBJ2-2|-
CASSQLLNTGELFF
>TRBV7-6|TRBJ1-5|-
CASSLGPYSNQPQHF
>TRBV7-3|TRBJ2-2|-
CASSSQGGRNTGELFF
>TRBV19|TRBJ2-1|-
CASSIPTSGRATLAWYNEQFF
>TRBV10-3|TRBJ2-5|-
CAIRPGLAETQETQYF
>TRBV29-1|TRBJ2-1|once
CSFEGSGLAGVNEQFF
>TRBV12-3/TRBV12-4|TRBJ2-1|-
CASSPSLEQFF
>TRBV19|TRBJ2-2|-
CASTNLGLGTGELFF